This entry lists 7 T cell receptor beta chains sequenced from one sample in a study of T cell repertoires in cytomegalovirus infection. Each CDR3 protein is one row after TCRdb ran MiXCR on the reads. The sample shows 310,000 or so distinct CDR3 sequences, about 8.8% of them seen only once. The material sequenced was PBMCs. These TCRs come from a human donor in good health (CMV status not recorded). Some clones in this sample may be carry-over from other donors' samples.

CDR3 sequence: CASSNSEASSSYNEQFF. The CDR3 coding sequence is TGCGCCAGCAGCAATAGCGAAGCGAGTTCCTCCTACAATGAGCAGTTCTTC. The chain has TRBV4-1 and TRBJ2-1, with D maybe TRBD2 (5 bases). V was clipped by 5 bases and J by 0 bases, with 17 bases between them. The CDR3 contains 17 residues. The germline gives CDR1 MGHRA, CDR2 YSYEKL.

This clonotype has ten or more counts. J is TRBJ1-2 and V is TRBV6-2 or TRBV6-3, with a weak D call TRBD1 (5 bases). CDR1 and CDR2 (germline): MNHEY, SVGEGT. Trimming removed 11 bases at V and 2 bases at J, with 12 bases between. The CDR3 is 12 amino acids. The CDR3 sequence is CAWGRSNYGYTF. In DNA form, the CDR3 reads TGTGCCTGGGGGAGGAGCAACTATGGCTACACCTTC.

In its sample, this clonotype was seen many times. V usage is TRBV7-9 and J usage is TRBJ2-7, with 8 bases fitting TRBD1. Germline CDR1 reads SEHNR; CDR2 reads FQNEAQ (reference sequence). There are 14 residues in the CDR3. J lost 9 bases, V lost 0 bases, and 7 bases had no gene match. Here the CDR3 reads CASSLATGAGGQYF. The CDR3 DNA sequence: TGTGCCAGCAGCTTAGCGACAGGGGCCGGGGGGCAGTACTTC.

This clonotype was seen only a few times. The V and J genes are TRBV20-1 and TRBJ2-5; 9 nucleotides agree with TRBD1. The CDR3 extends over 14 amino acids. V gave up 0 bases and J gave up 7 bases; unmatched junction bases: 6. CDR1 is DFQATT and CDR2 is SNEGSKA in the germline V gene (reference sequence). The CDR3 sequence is CSARETGGVRTQYF. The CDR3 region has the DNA TGCAGTGCTAGAGAGACAGGGGGTGTGCGGACCCAGTACTTC.

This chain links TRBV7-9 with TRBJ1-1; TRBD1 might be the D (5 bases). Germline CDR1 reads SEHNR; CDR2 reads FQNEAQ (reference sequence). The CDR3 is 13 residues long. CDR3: CADDGTENTEAFF. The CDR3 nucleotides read TGTGCAGACGACGGGACGGAGAACACTGAAGCTTTCTTT.

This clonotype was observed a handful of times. CDR3: CSARERLAGGPRGYEQYF. For the CDR3, the DNA is TGCAGTGCTAGAGAGAGGCTAGCGGGGGGGCCCCGTGGATACGAGCAGTACTTC. The V gene is TRBV20-1, the J gene TRBJ2-7; 12 positions match TRBD2. This CDR3 is built from 18 residues. V shed 0 bases, J shed 4 bases, and the junction held 13 bases outside the gene matches. Germline CDR1 DFQATT, CDR2 SNEGSKA (reference sequence).

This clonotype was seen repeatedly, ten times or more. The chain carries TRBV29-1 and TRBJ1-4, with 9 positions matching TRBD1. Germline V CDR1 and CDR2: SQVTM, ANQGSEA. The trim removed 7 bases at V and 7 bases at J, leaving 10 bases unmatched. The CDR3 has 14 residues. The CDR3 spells CSAQVGTGSEKLFF. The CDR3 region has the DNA TGCAGCGCCCAGGTTGGGACAGGGAGTGAAAAACTGTTTTTT.